These 13 T cell receptor beta chains were sequenced from one sample in a study of response to subunit inactivated influenza vaccine. In TCRdb, the RT-PCR reads were re-called with MiXCR into one record per CDR3 protein. The sample lists 530,000 or so distinct CDR3 sequences, around 25% seen once, with 1.9% in the top ten. The sequenced sample was CD4+ T cells sorted from PBMCs, obtained 5 days after vaccination. The origin of the receptors is a man aged 45-65 years who received an inactivated influenza vaccine.

This chain uses TRBV4-3 with TRBJ2-1; possibly TRBD1 for D (6 bases). The CDR3 is 15 residues long. CDR1 LGHNA and CDR2 YSLEER come from the germline V gene. The V end lost 4 bases, the J end lost 0 bases, and 10 bases lay between the germline ends. The CDR3 DNA sequence: TGCGCCAGCAGCCTCCTGGGGGCCTCCTACAATGAGCAGTTCTTC. Translating it yields CASSLLGASYNEQFF.

The chain couples TRBV11-2 to TRBJ2-3; D possibly corresponds to TRBD2 (6 bases). V gave up 2 bases and J gave up 6 bases, with 15 bases separating them. Germline V gene sequence: CDR1 SGHAT, CDR2 FQNNGV. CDR3 length: 15 amino acids. The CDR3 protein is CASSLIPLSGDTQYF. The CDR3 DNA is TGTGCCAGCAGCTTAATCCCTCTAAGCGGGGATACGCAGTATTTT.

This clonotype has just a few counts. The V and J genes are TRBV7-2 and TRBJ2-5; D is perhaps TRBD1 or TRBD2 (6 bases each). The CDR3 loop spans 12 amino acids. Trimming left V 6 bases short and J 5 bases short, with 10 bases between. Germline V gene sequence: CDR1 SGHTA, CDR2 FQGNSA. The CDR3 nucleotides read TGTGCCAGCAGTACAGGGAGGGAGACCCAGTACTTC. It is translated as CASSTGRETQYF.

This clonotype showed up just a few times. The chain combines TRBV10-3 with TRBJ2-7; D is unresolved. Deletions cut 10 bases from V and 7 bases from J, with 14 bases between. The length of the CDR3 is 11 residues. CDR1 is ENHRY and CDR2 is SYGVKD in the germline V gene. The DNA of the CDR3 is TGTGCCACCCTCGCCGGCTATGAGCAGTACTTC. This codes for CATLAGYEQYF.

This clonotype was observed at least ten times. The genes are TRBV11-2 and TRBJ2-1; D is unresolved. Trimming took 5 bases from V and 2 from J, leaving 10 bases between them. The CDR3 is 14 amino acids. Germline V gives CDR1 SGHAT, CDR2 FQNNGV. The CDR3 sequence: CASSPSGAYNEQFF. The DNA for the CDR3 is TGTGCCAGCAGCCCCTCTGGAGCCTACAATGAGCAGTTCTTC.

This rearrangement joins TRBV7-2 to TRBJ1-2; 8 bases agree with TRBD1. This CDR3 contains 16 residues. Per germline, CDR1 SGHTA and CDR2 FQGNSA. J lost 3 bases, V lost 3 bases, and 9 bases had no gene match. The CDR3 region is CASSFSPSDRDYGYTF. Written as DNA, the CDR3 is TGTGCCAGCAGCTTCTCTCCCTCGGACAGGGACTATGGCTACACCTTC.

This clonotype occurred a few times. The chain employs TRBV18 and TRBJ1-6, with 9 bases that match TRBD1. The J segment lost 7 bases and the V segment lost 5 bases, leaving 6 bases of the junction unmatched. CDR3 size: 15 residues. The germline CDR1 and CDR2 sequences are KGHSH and LQKENI. In nucleotides, the CDR3 is TGTGCCAGCTCAAGGGACAGGGAACGGAATTCACCCCTCCACTTT. Translated: CASSRDRERNSPLHF. Filled out from reference TRBV18 and TRBJ1-6, the complete variable domain reads NAGVMQNPRHLVRRRGQEARLRCSPMKGHSHVYWYRQLPEEGLKFMVYLQKENIIDESGMPKERFSAEFPKEGPSILRIQQVVRGDSAAYFCASSRDRERNSPLHFGNGTRLTVT.

The J gene is TRBJ2-2, the V gene TRBV5-5, with a weak D call TRBD2 (6 bases). V was clipped by 4 bases and J by 5 bases, with 12 bases between them. The CDR3 extends over 14 amino acids. Germline lookup yields CDR1 SGHKS and CDR2 YYEKEE (reference sequence). The CDR3 is CASSPRRGTGELFF. The CDR3 DNA follows: TGTGCCAGCAGCCCGAGGCGGGGAACCGGGGAGCTGTTTTTT.

A single count supports this clonotype. CDR3 sequence (DNA): TGTGCCAGCAGCTCCGGGGTGGCGGGCAATGAGCAGTTCTTC. Translated: CASSSGVAGNEQFF. The genes are TRBV7-9 and TRBJ2-1; D possibly corresponds to TRBD2 (5 bases). Germline-derived CDR1 and CDR2 are SEHNR and FQNEAQ (reference sequence). Trimming left V 4 bases short and J 6 bases short, with 13 bases between. The CDR3 sequence is 14 residues long.

The chain carries TRBV28 and TRBJ2-7; TRBD1 matches at 8 bases. Trimming took 8 bases from V and 3 from J; bases not matched to a gene: 6. CDR1 and CDR2 from the germline V gene are MDHEN and SYDVKM. CDR3 length equals 13 residues. The CDR3 DNA follows: TGTGCCAGCCAAACAGGGGGATACTACGAGCAGTACTTC. This sequence encodes CASQTGGYYEQYF.

This clonotype was observed a few times. The J gene is TRBJ2-7, the V gene TRBV12-3 or TRBV12-4, with 12 bases aligning to TRBD1. The CDR3 runs to 15 residues. The trim removed 3 bases at V and 5 bases at J, leaving 5 bases unmatched. The CDR3 DNA follows: TGTGCCAGCAGTTTCTCCGGGACAGGGGGCAACGAGCAGTACTTC. It codes for CASSFSGTGGNEQYF.

The chain carries TRBV29-1 and TRBJ2-1, with 12 nucleotides matching TRBD2. The CDR3 covers 12 residues. With V trimmed by 6 bases and J by 8 bases, 2 bases remained unmatched. Germline assignment: CDR1 SQVTM and CDR2 ANQGSEA. The CDR3: CSVTSGGDEQFF. CDR3 DNA: TGCAGCGTGACTAGCGGGGGCGATGAGCAGTTCTTC.

This clonotype showed up just a few times. V is TRBV5-1 and J is TRBJ2-3, with 7 bases aligning to TRBD2. The V gene end was trimmed by 0 bases and the J gene end by 0 bases; junction bases not matched to a gene: 10. The CDR3 has 18 residues. The germline V gene encodes CDR1 SGHRS and CDR2 YFSETQ. The DNA of the CDR3 is TGCGCCAGCAGCTTGGCACCCTCTAGCGGAACTAGCACAGATACGCAGTATTTT. It is translated as CASSLAPSSGTSTDTQYF.